This T cell receptor (beta chain) appears in the sequencing data of a study of CXCR3-negative and CXCR3-positive naive CD8 T cells. Study context: Libraries each contributed about 1.5 +/- 0.3 million TRB reads, for around 140 million in total.

A note on this clonotype: Its target is not known.

UMI-labeled 5' RACE yielded the TRB cDNA libraries. No DNA is given; TCRdb re-called the 5' RACE reads and lists each CDR3 protein once. Recorded for this sample: tens of thousands of distinct CDR3 sequences. The CDR3 is made up of 14 amino acids. Germline assignment: CDR1 SGHRS and CDR2 YFSETQ. Triplicate sorts, around 300,000 cells apiece, were made for each CD8+ T cell subset. Study-level points and caveats: TRBV-TRBJ usage matched between naive CXCR3-negative and CXCR3-positive cells but not between memory cells. Comparably high diversity was seen in both naive subsets, and much lower diversity in memory CD8+ cells.

Sequenced material: memory CD8+ T cells from blood. This clonotype originated in a human donor in good health. Some clones in this sample may be carry-over from other donors' samples. The rearrangement uses TRBV5-1 and TRBJ2-7; TCRdb lists TRBD1, though no DNA is available to test this call. The CDR3: CASSPDTGSYEQYF.